These T cell receptor beta chains were read from a single sample in a study of T cell responses to AZD1222 COVID-19 vaccine. The data were produced by immunoSEQ multiplex PCR, yet TCRdb's version contains in-frame clones alone and is incomplete. The sample lists 120,000 to 150,000 clones, 88% seen once, with about 5.4% in the top ten. The sample in question was peripheral blood, obtained 28 days after the second dose of the MenACWY control vaccine. Source of these receptors: an adult who received the MenACWY meningococcal vaccine as a control. CDR3s include the opening cysteine and the closing phenylalanine or tryptophan. The D gene is left open where the match is weak. Clone size is shown for a subset of rows, as once, few, many or a class of expanded clone.

d_call	v_call	clone_size	j_call	cdr3_nt	cdr3_aa
TRBD2	TRBV11-1	few	TRBJ2-7	TGTGCCAGCAGCTTAGCGCACGCGGGAGGGCCCGAGCAGTACTTC	CASSLAHAGGPEQYF
.	TRBV7-3	.	TRBJ1-3	TGTGCCAGCAGCTTAACGGGGGGAGGAAACACCATATATTTT	CASSLTGGGNTIYF
.	TRBV27	few	TRBJ1-2	TGTGCCAGCAGTTTAAACGGGAACTATGGCTACACCTTC	CASSLNGNYGYTF
.	TRBV2	.	TRBJ1-5	TGTGCCAGCAGTGAATGGAGGAGCAATCAGCCCCAGCATTTT	CASSEWRSNQPQHF
.	TRBV5-1	.	TRBJ2-2	TGCGCCAGCAGCCCCAGACCGGGTGACACCGGGGAGCTGTTTTTT	CASSPRPGDTGELFF
.	TRBV15	once	TRBJ2-7	TGTGCCACCAGCAGAGATTCCAACACCCCCTACGAGCAGTACTTC	CATSRDSNTPYEQYF
.	TRBV6-5	.	TRBJ2-7	TGTGCCAGCAGTTACGGGCCCCTTTCCTACGAGCAGTACTTC	CASSYGPLSYEQYF
.	TRBV4-2	.	TRBJ1-1	TGTGCCAGCAGCCACACCGACGGTGGGGGCGTGAACACTGAAGCTTTCTTT	CASSHTDGGGVNTEAFF
.	TRBV25-1	.	TRBJ2-1	TGTGCCAGCAGTGAATTCAAGGGGTACAATGAGCAGTTCTTC	CASSEFKGYNEQFF
.	TRBV30	.	TRBJ1-1	TGTGCCGCCCGACCACGGGAGAACACTGAAGCTTTCTTT	CAARPRENTEAFF
TRBD1	TRBV19	few	TRBJ1-5	TGTGCCAGTAGTATAGCCCACAGGGGAGATCAGCCCCAGCATTTT	CASSIAHRGDQPQHF
.	TRBV5-4	.	TRBJ2-2	TGTGCCAGCAGCCAAGGGGGAGCGAACACCGGGGAGCTGTTTTTT	CASSQGGANTGELFF
.	TRBV28	.	TRBJ1-6	TGTGCCAGCAGTTTCGGCAGTACGCGTTCACCCCTCCACTTT	CASSFGSTRSPLHF
.	TRBV5-1	once	TRBJ1-6	TGCGCCAGCAGCTTGGGGGCAGTCCATAATTCACCCCTCCACTTT	CASSLGAVHNSPLHF
.	TRBV30	.	TRBJ2-7	TGTGCCTGGAGCCGGCCAGGGTCCTACGAGCAGTACTTC	CAWSRPGSYEQYF
TRBD1	TRBV6-2/TRBV6-3	.	TRBJ2-7	TGTGCCAGCAGTTCCTTGGGACAGGGACCCTACGAGCAGTACTTC	CASSSLGQGPYEQYF
TRBD1	TRBV18	.	TRBJ2-7	TGTGCCAGCTCACCACGAGACAGGGGGGGCTACGAGCAGTACTTC	CASSPRDRGGYEQYF
TRBD2	TRBV5-3	.	TRBJ2-1	TGTGCCAGAAGCCCCACTAGCGGGGGGGCCCCCGGCAATGAGCAGTTCTTC	CARSPTSGGAPGNEQFF
.	TRBV6-5	.	TRBJ1-1	TGTGCCAGCGCCCCAGGGTGGTACACTGAAGCTTTCTTT	CASAPGWYTEAFF
.	TRBV9	.	TRBJ1-2	TGTGCCAGCAGCGCCGCGGGGGGCGCAGGCTACACCTTC	CASSAAGGAGYTF
.	TRBV6-5	.	TRBJ1-2	TGTGCCAGCAGTTACCGGCGGGATGGCTACACCTTC	CASSYRRDGYTF
TRBD2	TRBV7-3	.	TRBJ2-1	TGTGCCAGCAGCTCCGGGGGGGCCGGTGAGCAGTTCTTC	CASSSGGAGEQFF
.	TRBV4-2	.	TRBJ2-2	TGTGCCAGCAGCCCCACACCTGGGTCCGGCACCGGGGAGCTGTTTTTT	CASSPTPGSGTGELFF
TRBD1	TRBV4-3	few	TRBJ1-4	TGCGCCAGCAGCCCCCGCACAGGGGGCGCTTCTAATGAAAAACTGTTTTTT	CASSPRTGGASNEKLFF
.	TRBV28	.	TRBJ1-4	TGTGCCAGCAGTTTTACGGCGGCAGGGGAGGAAAAACTGTTTTTT	CASSFTAAGEEKLFF
.	TRBV18	.	TRBJ1-2	TGTGCCAGCTCACCGGGCAGTGAGGGCTACACCTTC	CASSPGSEGYTF
.	TRBV6-5	.	TRBJ2-6	TGTGCCAGCAATAACCGGTTATCTGGGGCCAACGTCCTGACTTTC	CASNNRLSGANVLTF
.	TRBV27	.	TRBJ2-3	TGTGCCAGCAGTTTAGGAGGTTCTAGCACAGATACGCAGTATTTT	CASSLGGSSTDTQYF
.	TRBV5-6	.	TRBJ1-2	TGTGCCACCGACCGGGGGGCGATGGGAAATGGCTACACCTTC	CATDRGAMGNGYTF
.	TRBV19	.	TRBJ1-5	TGTGCCAGTAGTATACGGAACAGCAATCAGCCCCAGCATTTT	CASSIRNSNQPQHF
TRBD1	TRBV15	few	TRBJ1-4	TGTGCCACCAGAGGGACAGGGCGGGCGACTAATGAAAAACTGTTTTTT	CATRGTGRATNEKLFF
.	TRBV11-3	.	TRBJ1-1	TGTGCCAGCAGCTTAGAGGTCACCAGGGAGGACACTGAAGCTTTCTTT	CASSLEVTREDTEAFF
.	TRBV7-2	.	TRBJ1-4	TGTGCCAGCAGCTCCCCGGGACCGTTTAATGAAAAACTGTTTTTT	CASSSPGPFNEKLFF
.	TRBV18	.	TRBJ2-2	TGTGCCAGCTCACTAGAGTCGGTCCACACCGGGGAGCTGTTTTTT	CASSLESVHTGELFF
.	TRBV6-2/TRBV6-3	.	TRBJ2-2	TGTGCCAGCAGTTACGGCGGCCGCCTGAGGGACACCGGGGAGCTGTTTTTT	CASSYGGRLRDTGELFF
TRBD1	TRBV30	.	TRBJ1-5	TGTGCCTGGTTAAAACCGGGACAGGGAGACCAGCCCCAGCATTTT	CAWLKPGQGDQPQHF
.	TRBV24-1	once	TRBJ1-1	TGTGCCACCGGGGGGCGCATCTACACTGAAGCTTTCTTT	CATGGRIYTEAFF
.	TRBV7-2	.	TRBJ2-2	TGTGCCAGCAAACTTCCTTCGAGCACCGGGGAGCTGTTTTTT	CASKLPSSTGELFF
.	TRBV6-5	.	TRBJ1-1	TGTGCCAGCAGTTACGGAAAAGCTGAAGCTTTCTTT	CASSYGKAEAFF
TRBD1	TRBV15	.	TRBJ2-1	TGTGCCACCAGCCGGGACAGGGTACCCAATGAGCAGTTCTTC	CATSRDRVPNEQFF
TRBD1	TRBV5-8	.	TRBJ1-4	TGTGCCAGCAGCTGGAAGGGGGCCTCTAATGAAAAACTGTTTTTT	CASSWKGASNEKLFF
TRBD1	TRBV20-1	.	TRBJ2-7	TGCAGTGCTAGTTGGGGGGGACAGGGACGGGACGAGCAGTACTTC	CSASWGGQGRDEQYF
TRBD1	TRBV30	.	TRBJ1-5	TGTGCCTGGAGTGTATCCGGGACAGGCCGCCAGCCCCAGCATTTT	CAWSVSGTGRQPQHF
TRBD1	TRBV15	.	TRBJ1-2	TGTGCCACCAGCGGGGACAGGGGAACTAACTATGGCTACACCTTC	CATSGDRGTNYGYTF
.	TRBV11-1	.	TRBJ1-1	TGTGCCAGCAGCTTAGAACAGAACACTGAAGCTTTCTTT	CASSLEQNTEAFF
.	TRBV6-5	.	TRBJ1-3	TGTGCCAGCAGTAAGGGACGGATCTCTGGAAACACCATATATTTT	CASSKGRISGNTIYF
.	TRBV9	.	TRBJ2-1	TGTGCCAGCAGCGTAGTAGCGGATTCCTACAATGAGCAGTTCTTC	CASSVVADSYNEQFF
.	TRBV29-1	once	TRBJ2-2	TGCAGCGTTGTAGGGGCGGACACCGGGGAGCTGTTTTTT	CSVVGADTGELFF
.	TRBV24-1	.	TRBJ1-1	TGTGCCACCAGTGATTTGCTGGGTGATGAGGCTTTCTTT	CATSDLLGDEAFF
.	TRBV6-5	once	TRBJ1-6	TGTGCCAGCAGTATCGACACTATATGGAATTCACCCCTCCACTTT	CASSIDTIWNSPLHF
.	TRBV24-1	.	TRBJ1-1	TGTGCCACCAGCGGGGGCACTGAAGCTTTCTTT	CATSGGTEAFF